The present T cell receptor (beta chain) was sequenced within a study of Ad26.COV2.S vaccination and SARS-CoV-2 variants. The wider study: Administration of Ad26.COV2.S was intramuscular, either once or twice 56 days apart.

Study results and caveats: While placebo recipients had lower spike-specific TCR breadth, vaccine recipients had more. Total T cell responses, in the TCR breadth and depth analyses, may have been underestimated.

The sample's treatment: roughly 18 received Ad26.COV2.S at low or high dose, single or two shots; several received placebo; per-sample allocation not given. Sampling took place 63 days after the first vaccine or placebo injection. Spike of the Wuhan-strain SARS-CoV-2 was expressed by an Ad26 vector, which formed the vaccine. Notes on this clone: The antigen remains unidentified.

Libraries were prepared by immunoSEQ multiplex PCR; TCRdb keeps only in-frame clonotypes and omits some of them. The table has about 350,000 clones, about 88% seen once. Germline lookup yields CDR1 LNHDA and CDR2 SQIVND (reference sequence). There are 12 residues in the CDR3. V was clipped by 1 base and J by 7 bases, with 4 bases between them. The source material was peripheral blood, sampled in a trial of Ad26.COV2.S vaccine versus placebo. The receptor was derived from a person between 18 and 65 years old who received the Ad26.COV2.S COVID-19 vaccine or a placebo. The chain carries TRBV19 and TRBJ2-2, with D unclear. In DNA, the CDR3 is TGTGCCAGTAGTATAGGTGGCGGGGAGCTGTTTTTT. As protein: CASSIGGGELFF.